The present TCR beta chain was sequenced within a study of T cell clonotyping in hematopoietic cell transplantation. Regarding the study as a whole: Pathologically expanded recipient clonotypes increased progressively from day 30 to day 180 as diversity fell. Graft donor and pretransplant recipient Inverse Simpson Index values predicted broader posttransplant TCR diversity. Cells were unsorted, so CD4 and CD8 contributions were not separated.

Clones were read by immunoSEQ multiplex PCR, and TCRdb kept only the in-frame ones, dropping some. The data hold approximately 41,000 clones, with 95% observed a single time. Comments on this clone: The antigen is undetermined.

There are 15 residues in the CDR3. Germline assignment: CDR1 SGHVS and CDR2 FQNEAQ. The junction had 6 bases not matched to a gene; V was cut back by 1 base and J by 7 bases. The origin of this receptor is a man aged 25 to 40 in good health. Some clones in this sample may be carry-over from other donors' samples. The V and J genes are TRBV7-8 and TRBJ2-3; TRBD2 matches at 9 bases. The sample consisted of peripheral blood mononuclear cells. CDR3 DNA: TGTGCCAGCAGCTTAGAGGGCGGGGGGGCATATACGCAGTATTTT. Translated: CASSLEGGGAYTQYF.